This TCR beta chain appears in the sequencing data of a study of blood T cell repertoires in COVID-19. Whole-study context: Collection of acute and convalescent COVID-19 samples took place in the United States, Italy and Spain. T cells, B-cell-depleted T cells, or PBMCs supplied cDNA or gDNA.

As processed by the authors: Reference gene primer amplification gave estimated nucleated cell counts. TCRdb's copy holds only in-frame clones and misses some; the assay was immunoSEQ multiplex PCR. V and J calls and clone size are copied from that table; D and trimming were computed from the DNA. The data show approximately 190,000 clones, 80% to 90% seen once. The receptor comes from a man younger than 45 with active or convalescent COVID-19. Sequences were obtained from peripheral blood.

The CDR3 nucleotides are TGTGCCAGCAGCTTAGTGCCTAGCGGAGGCAATGAGCAGTTCTTC. Its translation is CASSLVPSGGNEQFF. V gene TRBV7-9 combines with J gene TRBJ2-1, with 7 bases aligning to TRBD2. The CDR3 length is 15 residues. With 1 base clipped from V and 6 bases from J, the junction kept 6 bases outside the gene matches. The V gene's germline CDR1 is SEHNR and CDR2 FQNEAQ (reference sequence).